One sample yielded the 27 T cell receptor beta chains listed below, sequenced in a study of OX40 agonist ivuxolimab in advanced cancers. Libraries were constructed by the immunoSEQ multiplex PCR assay. Sourced from immuneACCESS, this table was stored by TCRdb with only in-frame sequences that have V and J called. A share of the clones is absent; for the studies checked, an unresolved V gene accounts for under half, and the remainder has no known explanation. Across this sample there are about 66,000 clones, with roughly 80% seen only once. The ten biggest clones cover about 1.6% of the sample. The input for sequencing was CD4+ or CD8+ T cells sorted from blood, taken in a trial of the OX40 agonist ivuxolimab. These receptors were obtained from an adult with an advanced solid tumor such as melanoma, head and neck, liver or kidney cancer.

The chain joins TRBV27 to TRBJ1-6, with 7 bases lining up with TRBD1. Germline values: CDR1 MNHEY, CDR2 SMNVEV (reference sequence). The CDR3 loop spans 15 amino acids. Trimming at V came to 7 bases and at J to 10 bases, leaving 13 bases not matched to a gene. CDR3 DNA sequence: TGTGCCAGCACCAAACGCGGGGACAGATCCTCACCCCTCCACTTT. It yields the protein CASTKRGDRSSPLHF.

This clone was observed a few times. The chain carries TRBV7-9 and TRBJ1-2, with unresolved D. This CDR3 has 12 residues. Deletions cut 5 bases from V and 8 bases from J, with 12 bases between. CDR1 SEHNR and CDR2 FQNEAQ come from the germline V gene (reference sequence). Written as DNA, the CDR3 is TGTGCCAGCAGCCCCAGCAGTAAGGGCTACACCTTC. Amino acids: CASSPSSKGYTF.

This clone was seen a few times. The chain uses TRBV13 and TRBJ2-3, with 9 bases that match TRBD2. After removal of 4 bases from V and 4 bases from J, the junction contained 12 bases not matched to a gene. The CDR3 is made up of 17 amino acids. Germline V gene lookup returns CDR1 PRHDT and CDR2 FYEKMQ (reference sequence). The CDR3 region has the DNA TGTGCCAGCAGCTATGGTTACGAGCGGGAGGACTCAGATACGCAGTATTTT. This translates into CASSYGYEREDSDTQYF.

The chain uses TRBV5-1 and TRBJ1-1; TRBD1 agrees at 7 bases. Germline V lookup: CDR1 SGHRS, CDR2 YFSETQ. This CDR3 is built from 14 residues. Trimming removed 3 bases from V and 5 bases from J; junction bases left unmatched: 7. CDR3 nucleotides: TGCGCCAGCAGCTGGGGACAGAGAGCAACTGAAGCTTTCTTT. Protein product: CASSWGQRATEAFF.

This clone appeared a few times. This sequence joins TRBV11-3 and TRBJ2-3; D is perhaps TRBD1 (5 bases). CDR3 size: 15 residues. Trimming pared 5 bases from V and 0 bases from J, leaving 12 bases between. The germline V gene encodes CDR1 SGHNT and CDR2 YENEEA. The CDR3 coding sequence is TGTGCCAGCAGCGCAGGGCAGGATAGCACAGATACGCAGTATTTT. This translates into CASSAGQDSTDTQYF.

V usage is TRBV5-1 and J usage is TRBJ2-7; TRBD1 matches at 9 bases. CDR3 length equals 15 residues. V lost 6 bases and J lost 5; bases outside the gene matches: 12. Per germline, CDR1 SGHRS and CDR2 YFSETQ. The CDR3 region is CASKRGRDRVHEQYF. The CDR3 DNA is TGCGCCAGCAAGAGGGGCCGGGACAGGGTGCACGAGCAGTACTTC.

The gene calls are TRBV18 and TRBJ1-1; 8 nucleotides agree with TRBD1. Per germline, CDR1 KGHSH and CDR2 LQKENI. This CDR3 is built from 15 residues. J lost 4 bases, V lost 8 bases, and 12 bases had no gene match. In nucleotides, the CDR3 is TGTGCCAGCGCAAATCAGGGGGCGCGTGGCACTGAAGCTTTCTTT. Its translation is CASANQGARGTEAFF.

The rearrangement links TRBV15 to TRBJ2-7; D gene uncertain. Between the trimmed V and J ends, which lost 5 bases and 0 bases, there was a span of 8 bases. The germline CDR1 and CDR2 sequences are LNHNV and YYDKDF (reference sequence). The CDR3 consists of 13 residues. The CDR3 loop reads CATSPRTSYEQYF. As DNA, the CDR3 is TGTGCCACCAGCCCCCGTACCTCCTACGAGCAGTACTTC.

This sequence joins TRBV7-9 and TRBJ2-7; D might be TRBD2 (5 bases). Germline CDR1 SEHNR, CDR2 FQNEAQ (reference sequence). Trimming removed 2 bases from V and 3 bases from J, with 14 bases in between. The CDR3 is 15 amino acids. The CDR3 DNA sequence: TGTGCCAGCAGCTTAACGGCGGGTGCTTTCTACGAGCAGTACTTC. Its protein product is CASSLTAGAFYEQYF.

This rearrangement joins TRBV11-3 to TRBJ2-5, with 9 bases lining up with TRBD2. V shed 0 bases, J shed 7 bases, and the junction held 15 bases outside the gene matches. CDR1 and CDR2 (germline): SGHNT, YENEEA. The CDR3 consists of 18 residues. The CDR3 loop is CASSLDLGFLAGSGTQYF. The CDR3 coding sequence is TGTGCCAGCAGCTTAGATCTGGGGTTCCTAGCGGGATCCGGGACCCAGTACTTC. Complete variable domain (other parts from reference TRBV11-3 and TRBJ2-5): EAGVVQSPRYKIIEKKQPVAFWCNPISGHNTLYWYLQNLGQGPELLIRYENEEAVDDSQLPKDRFSAERLKGVDSTLKIQPAELGDSAVYLCASSLDLGFLAGSGTQYFGPGTRLLVL.

The gene calls are TRBV28 and TRBJ1-5; D may be TRBD1 (6 bases). Looked up from germline, CDR1 is MDHEN and CDR2 is SYDVKM. The CDR3 has 15 amino acids. Trimming took 7 bases from V and 5 from J, leaving 18 bases between them. The CDR3 loop is CASTPEGGFDQPQHF. CDR3 in DNA: TGTGCCAGCACTCCCGAGGGGGGTTTTGATCAGCCCCAGCATTTT.

The chain links TRBV5-1 to TRBJ2-5, with D perhaps matching TRBD2 (6 bases). Germline V gene data show CDR1 as SGHRS and CDR2 as YFSETQ. The CDR3 length is 18 residues. Deletions cut 2 bases from V and 2 bases from J, with 22 bases between. In DNA form, the CDR3 reads TGCGCCAGCAGCTTTTCCCCCCCTAGTCGGGGGAGACAAGAGACCCAGTACTTC. Its translation is CASSFSPPSRGRQETQYF.

The genes are TRBV4-1 and TRBJ2-6, with D hard to call. The CDR3 is made up of 17 amino acids. V shed 0 bases and J shed 1 base, with 10 bases lying between them. CDR1 and CDR2 from the germline V gene are MGHRA and YSYEKL. The CDR3, as DNA: TGCGCCAGCAGCCAAGAAGGGATGGGGTCTGGGGCCAACGTCCTGACTTTC. It codes for CASSQEGMGSGANVLTF.

The chain couples TRBV15 to TRBJ1-5; D gene uncertain. Germline V gives CDR1 LNHNV, CDR2 YYDKDF (reference sequence). The CDR3 runs 18 residues. Trimming cost V 0 bases and J 2 bases, with 17 bases left between them. The CDR3 sequence: CATSRDSNTGVGNQPQHF. The CDR3 DNA is TGTGCCACCAGCAGAGATAGCAATACGGGCGTGGGCAATCAGCCCCAGCATTTT. The variable domain in full, completed from reference TRBV15 and TRBJ1-5, reads DAMVIQNPRYQVTQFGKPVTLSCSQTLNHNVMYWYQQKSSQAPKLLFHYYDKDFNNEADTPDNFQSRRPNTSFCFLDIRSPGLGDTAMYLCATSRDSNTGVGNQPQHFGDGTRLSIL.

This clone was seen a few times. The chain couples TRBV4-2 to TRBJ2-2, with 8 bases lining up with TRBD2. The CDR3 sequence is 14 residues long. V lost 9 bases to trimming and J lost 4 bases; unmatched junction nucleotides: 7. Germline CDR1 is LGHNA and CDR2 is YNFKEQ. The CDR3 is CASTPSGSTGELFF. In DNA, the CDR3 is TGTGCCAGTACGCCAAGCGGGAGCACCGGGGAGCTGTTTTTT.

This clone occurred a few times. The chain uses TRBV19 and TRBJ1-5; D remains ambiguous. V was clipped by 4 bases and J by 10 bases, with 11 bases between them. The CDR3 totals 12 residues. CDR1 is LNHDA, CDR2 SQIVND, per germline (reference sequence). The CDR3 reads CASSTLSGPQHF. DNA of the CDR3: TGTGCCAGTAGTACCCTTTCGGGTCCCCAGCATTTT.

The rearrangement joins TRBV7-9 to TRBJ2-2, with unresolved D. CDR1 and CDR2 (germline): SEHNR, FQNEAQ (reference sequence). The CDR3 sequence is 15 residues long. Trimming cost V 1 base and J 4 bases, with 10 bases left between them. The CDR3 is CASSLGWAGTGELFF. DNA of the CDR3: TGTGCCAGCAGCTTAGGGTGGGCTGGCACCGGGGAGCTGTTTTTT. Full variable domain (outside the CDR3, taken from reference TRBV7-9 and TRBJ2-2): DTGVSQNPRHKITKRGQNVTFRCDPISEHNRLYWYRQTLGQGPEFLTYFQNEAQLEKSRLLSDRFSAERPKGSFSTLEIQRTEQGDSAMYLCASSLGWAGTGELFFGEGSRLTVL.

This chain connects TRBV2 to TRBJ1-1, with D perhaps TRBD1 (6 bases). V shed 5 bases and J shed 6 bases, with 16 bases lying between them. This CDR3 is built from 14 residues. Germline loops: CDR1 SNHLY, CDR2 FYNNEI. CDR3 DNA sequence: TGTGCCAGCAGTTTACAGGGTCGGGGCTCTGAAGCTTTCTTT. Amino acids: CASSLQGRGSEAFF.

The chain is built from TRBV9 and TRBJ1-4; tentatively, D is TRBD1 (5 bases). The germline gives CDR1 SGDLS, CDR2 YYNGEE. V gave up 0 bases and J gave up 5 bases, with 8 bases separating them. There are 14 residues in the CDR3. As DNA, the CDR3 is TGTGCCAGCAGCGTAGGACAGCAAAATGAAAAACTGTTTTTT. Protein sequence: CASSVGQQNEKLFF.

The chain links TRBV9 to TRBJ2-1, with 8 bases matching TRBD2. The CDR3 has 16 amino acids. Losses at the gene ends were 4 bases for V and 5 bases for J; bases not matched to a gene: 11. Germline V gene sequence: CDR1 SGDLS, CDR2 YYNGEE. CDR3: CASSRGSGGPNNEQFF. Here the CDR3 DNA reads TGTGCCAGCAGCCGAGGGAGCGGGGGCCCGAACAATGAGCAGTTCTTC.

The rearrangement uses TRBV30 and TRBJ2-5; 11 bases are a match to TRBD2. With V trimmed by 2 bases and J by 0 bases, 8 bases remained unmatched. Per the germline V gene, CDR1 is GTSNPN and CDR2 is SVGIG (reference sequence). This CDR3 has 17 residues. CDR3 sequence (DNA): TGTGCCTGGAGTCCCCGCCCGGGACTAGCGGACCAAGAGACCCAGTACTTC. Amino acid sequence: CAWSPRPGLADQETQYF.

This chain joins TRBV28 and TRBJ2-3; 14 nucleotides line up with TRBD2. The ends lost 4 bases at V and 5 bases at J; junction bases unmatched: 20. The germline CDR1 and CDR2 sequences are MDHEN and SYDVKM. This CDR3 has 21 amino acids. In DNA form, the CDR3 reads TGTGCCAGCAGTTCCCCATTGGGACTAGCGGGAGTAGTCTTGGGGGAAGATACGCAGTATTTT. Translated: CASSSPLGLAGVVLGEDTQYF.

The chain joins TRBV5-1 to TRBJ2-3; TRBD2 matches at 8 bases. With 5 bases clipped from V and 2 bases from J, the junction kept 10 bases outside the gene matches. CDR3 length: 16 residues. Germline CDR1 SGHRS, CDR2 YFSETQ. This chain's CDR3 is CASRNGAGADTDTQYF. CDR3 sequence (DNA): TGCGCCAGCAGAAACGGAGCGGGGGCCGACACAGATACGCAGTATTTT.

The chain is built from TRBV10-3 and TRBJ1-1, with TRBD1 matching 7 bases. The CDR3 is 13 residues long. Trimming at V came to 4 bases and at J to 14 bases, leaving 13 bases not matched to a gene. Per the germline V gene, CDR1 is ENHRY and CDR2 is SYGVKD. In DNA, the CDR3 is TGTGCCATCAGTGTTGGGGGACAGTGGAAAGTATTCTTT. It is translated as CAISVGGQWKVFF.

This clone was picked up a small number of times. CDR3 in amino acids: CAWSVRGGTEAFF. The CDR3 DNA sequence: TGTGCCTGGAGTGTACGGGGAGGCACTGAAGCTTTCTTT. The genes are TRBV30 and TRBJ1-1, with D unclear. CDR3 length equals 13 residues. The V end lost 0 bases, the J end lost 4 bases, and 9 bases lay between the germline ends. The germline V gene has CDR1 GTSNPN and CDR2 SVGIG (reference sequence).

The CDR3 region is CATSREKGHSPLHF. CDR3 DNA sequence: TGTGCCACCAGCAGGGAGAAGGGGCATTCACCCCTCCACTTT. The rearrangement joins TRBV15 to TRBJ1-6, with TRBD1 as a possible D gene (5 bases). V gave up 3 bases and J gave up 8 bases, with 11 bases separating them. The CDR3 spans 14 residues. Germline values: CDR1 LNHNV, CDR2 YYDKDF (reference sequence).

The chain is built from TRBV2 and TRBJ1-2; TRBD1 might be the D (6 bases). This CDR3 is built from 13 residues. Germline CDR1 reads SNHLY; CDR2 reads FYNNEI. With 5 bases removed from V and 4 bases from J, the gap between germline ends came to 11 bases. This chain's CDR3 is CASSPDRRYGYTF. CDR3 DNA: TGTGCCAGCAGTCCTGACAGGCGCTATGGCTACACCTTC.